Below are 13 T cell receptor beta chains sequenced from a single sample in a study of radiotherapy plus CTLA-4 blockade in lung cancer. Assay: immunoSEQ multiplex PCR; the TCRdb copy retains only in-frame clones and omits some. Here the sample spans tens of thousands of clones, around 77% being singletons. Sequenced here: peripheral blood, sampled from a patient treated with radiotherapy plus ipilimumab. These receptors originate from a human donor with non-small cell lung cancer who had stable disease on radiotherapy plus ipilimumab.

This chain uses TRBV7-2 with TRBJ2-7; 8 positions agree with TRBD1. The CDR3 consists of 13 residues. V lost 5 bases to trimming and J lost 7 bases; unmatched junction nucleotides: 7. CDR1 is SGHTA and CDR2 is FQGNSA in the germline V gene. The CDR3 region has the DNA TGTGCCAGCAGCCCAAAGACAGGGGTTGAGCAGTACTTC. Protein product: CASSPKTGVEQYF.

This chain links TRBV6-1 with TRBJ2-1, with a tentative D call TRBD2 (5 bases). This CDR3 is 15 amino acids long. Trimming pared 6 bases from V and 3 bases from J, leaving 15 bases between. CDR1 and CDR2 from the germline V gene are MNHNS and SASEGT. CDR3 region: CASSHGSTHYNEQFF. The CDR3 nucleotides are TGTGCCAGCAGCCATGGGAGCACCCACTACAATGAGCAGTTCTTC.

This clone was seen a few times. The CDR3: CASSLLGQNFNEKLFF. As DNA, the CDR3 is TGTGCCAGCAGCTTGTTGGGACAGAACTTTAATGAAAAACTGTTTTTT. The chain is built from TRBV5-8 and TRBJ1-4; TRBD1 agrees at 7 bases. V shed 1 base and J 4 bases; nucleotides not matched to a gene: 7. Germline V gene lookup returns CDR1 SGHTS and CDR2 YDEGEE. The length of the CDR3 is 16 residues. Together with reference TRBV5-8 and TRBJ1-4, the CDR3 gives the full variable domain: EAGVTQSPTHLIKTRGQQATLRCSPISGHTSVYWYQQALGLGLQFLLWYDEGEERNRGNFPPRFSGRQFPNYSSELNVNALELEDSALYLCASSLLGQNFNEKLFFGSGTQLSVL.

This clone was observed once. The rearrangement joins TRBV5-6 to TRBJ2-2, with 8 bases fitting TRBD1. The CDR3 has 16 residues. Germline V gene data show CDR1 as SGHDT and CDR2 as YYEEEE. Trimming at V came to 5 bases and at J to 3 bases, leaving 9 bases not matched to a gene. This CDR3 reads CASRRQGLEYTGELFF. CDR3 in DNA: TGTGCCAGCAGGCGACAGGGGTTGGAGTACACCGGGGAGCTGTTTTTT.

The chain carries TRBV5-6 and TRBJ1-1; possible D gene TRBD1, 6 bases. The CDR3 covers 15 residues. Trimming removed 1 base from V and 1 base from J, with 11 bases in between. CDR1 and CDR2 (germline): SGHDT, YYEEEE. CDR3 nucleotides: TGTGCCAGCAGCTTGCTAGGGACACCGAACACTGAAGCTTTCTTT. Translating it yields CASSLLGTPNTEAFF.

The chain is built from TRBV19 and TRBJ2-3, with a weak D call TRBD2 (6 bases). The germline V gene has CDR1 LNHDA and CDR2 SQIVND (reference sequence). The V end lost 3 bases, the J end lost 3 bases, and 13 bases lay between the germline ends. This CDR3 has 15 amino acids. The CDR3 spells CASSMGEVRTDTQYF. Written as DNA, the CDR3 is TGTGCCAGTAGTATGGGGGAGGTGCGGACAGATACGCAGTATTTT.

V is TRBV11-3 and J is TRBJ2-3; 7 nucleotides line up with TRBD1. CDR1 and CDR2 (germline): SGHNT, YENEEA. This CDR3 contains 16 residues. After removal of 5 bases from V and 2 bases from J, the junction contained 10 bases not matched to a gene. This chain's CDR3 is CASSTLGTDLTDTQYF. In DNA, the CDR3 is TGTGCCAGCAGCACACTAGGGACAGACCTCACAGATACGCAGTATTTT.

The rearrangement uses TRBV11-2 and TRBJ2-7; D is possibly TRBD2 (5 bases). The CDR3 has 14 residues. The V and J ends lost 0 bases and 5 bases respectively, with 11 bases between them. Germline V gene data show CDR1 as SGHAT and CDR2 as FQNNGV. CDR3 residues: CASSLDGGQNEQYF. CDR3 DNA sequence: TGTGCCAGCAGCTTAGACGGCGGGCAAAACGAGCAGTACTTC. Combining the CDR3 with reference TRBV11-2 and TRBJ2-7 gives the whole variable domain EAGVAQSPRYKIIEKRQSVAFWCNPISGHATLYWYQQILGQGPKLLIQFQNNGVVDDSQLPKDRFSAERLKGVDSTLKIQPAKLEDSAVYLCASSLDGGQNEQYFGPGTRLTVT.

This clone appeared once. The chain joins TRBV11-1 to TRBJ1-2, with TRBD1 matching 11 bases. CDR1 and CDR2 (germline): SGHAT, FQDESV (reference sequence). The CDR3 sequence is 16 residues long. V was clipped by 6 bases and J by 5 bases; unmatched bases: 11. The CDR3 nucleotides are TGTGCCAGCAGGAAGGACGGGACAGGGGGAAGGTATGGCTACACCTTC. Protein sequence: CASRKDGTGGRYGYTF.

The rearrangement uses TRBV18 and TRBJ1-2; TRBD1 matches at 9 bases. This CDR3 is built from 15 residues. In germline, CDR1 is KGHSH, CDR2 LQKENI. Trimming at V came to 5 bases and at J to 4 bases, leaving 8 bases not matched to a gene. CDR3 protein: CASSDTGGALYGYTF. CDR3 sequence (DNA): TGTGCCAGCTCAGATACAGGGGGCGCCCTCTATGGCTACACCTTC.

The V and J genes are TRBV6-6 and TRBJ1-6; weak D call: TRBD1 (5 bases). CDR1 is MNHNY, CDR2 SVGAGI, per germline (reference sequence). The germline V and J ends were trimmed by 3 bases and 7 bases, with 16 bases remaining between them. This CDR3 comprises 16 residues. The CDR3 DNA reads TGTGCCAGCAGTTATTCCCCTCGGGGGGGAAATTCACCCCTCCACTTT. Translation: CASSYSPRGGNSPLHF.

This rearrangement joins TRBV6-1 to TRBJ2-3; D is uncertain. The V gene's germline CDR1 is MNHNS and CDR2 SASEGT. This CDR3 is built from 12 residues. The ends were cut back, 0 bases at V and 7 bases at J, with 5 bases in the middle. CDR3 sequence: CASSEAQYTQYF. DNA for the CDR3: TGTGCCAGCAGTGAAGCACAATATACGCAGTATTTT.

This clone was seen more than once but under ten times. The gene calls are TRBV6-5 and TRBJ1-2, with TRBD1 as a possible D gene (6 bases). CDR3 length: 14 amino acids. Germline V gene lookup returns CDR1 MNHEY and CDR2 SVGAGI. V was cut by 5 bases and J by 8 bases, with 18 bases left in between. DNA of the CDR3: TGTGCCAGCAGTGAAGTGCAGGGGTCTCACGGCTACACCTTC. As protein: CASSEVQGSHGYTF.